This paragraph reports one T cell receptor beta chain. Antigen unknown. Amplification used 60 Vbeta primers and 13 Jbeta primers. Data came from immunoSEQ multiplex PCR; TCRdb stores just in-frame clones and leaves some out. The repertoire holds about 160,000 clones, about 85% seen once, with roughly 4.8% in the top ten. This sample stems from a study of cytomegalovirus exposure and HLA in healthy donors. Turning to the study itself: Early on, a data release was issued that held about 85 million unique TCRs from HLA-typed donors. Notes on the study in general: Association of a missense DCLRE1C variant with TCR beta V- and J-gene trimming was reported in a later analysis. In an earlier analysis, productive rearrangement rates for most beta V segments clustered near 87% or 30%.

J was trimmed by 4 bases and V by 2 bases; bases with no gene match: 6. The length of the CDR3 is 15 residues. Germline V gene lookup returns CDR1 SEHNR and CDR2 FQNEAQ (reference sequence). Material for sequencing was PBMCs. This TCR came from a woman aged 45-65 years in good health and CMV-seropositive. The J gene is TRBJ2-5, the V gene TRBV7-9, with TRBD1 matching over 8 bases. The CDR3 loop is CASSLRGQAPETQYF. The CDR3 DNA reads as TGTGCCAGCAGCTTACGGGGACAGGCTCCAGAGACCCAGTACTTC.